These T cell receptor beta chains were read from a single sample in a study of T cell repertoires in cytomegalovirus infection. No antigen is known for these receptors. In TCRdb, the reads were re-called with MiXCR into one record per CDR3 protein. The sample carries 250,000 to 400,000 distinct CDR3 sequences, approximately 25% recorded once. The input for sequencing was cultured PBMCs, taken from culture after CMV antigen stimulation. The receptors shown here come from a human donor in good health (CMV status not recorded). Some clones in this sample may be carry-over from other donors' samples. Both conserved end residues are part of each CDR3. D genes are given only for firm matches. A clone size is listed for some rows: how often the clone was seen (once, few, many), or a class if it is expanded.

DNA,CDR3,length,V,D,J,size
TGTGCCAGCAGCTTGGGGACAGTAAATGAAAAACTGTTTTTT,CASSLGTVNEKLFF,14,TRBV5-4,.,TRBJ1-4,few
TGTGCCAGCAGTTTAGGGCCACAGAACATTCAGTACTTC,CASSLGPQNIQYF,13,TRBV27,.,TRBJ2-4,.
TGTGCCAGCAGTTTAGCGCGCGGTGAAGCTTTCTTT,CASSLARGEAFF,12,TRBV12-3/TRBV12-4,.,TRBJ1-1,.
TGTGCCAGCAGTGAAGGAAGCGGTAGCTCCTACAATGAGCAGTTCTTC,CASSEGSGSSYNEQFF,16,TRBV2,.,TRBJ2-1,few
TGTGCCCTACGGACTAGCGGGAGTGGAGAGGCCGGGGAGCTGTTTTTT,CALRTSGSGEAGELFF,16,TRBV10-3,TRBD2,TRBJ2-2,few
TGCAGTGCTGCTGGACAGGGGGCTAAAGAGCAGTACTTC,CSAAGQGAKEQYF,13,TRBV20-1,TRBD1,TRBJ2-7,.
TGTGCCACCAGCAGAGATTCATTCGGGAGCTCCTACAATGAGCAGTTCTTC,CATSRDSFGSSYNEQFF,17,TRBV15,.,TRBJ2-1,.
TGTGCCAGCAGCTCCGTACCGGACTTACGTTACGAGCAGTACTTC,CASSSVPDLRYEQYF,15,TRBV7-2,.,TRBJ2-7,many
TGTGCCAGTAGTCATCGGACAGCCCTAGGTGAGCAGTTCTTC,CASSHRTALGEQFF,14,TRBV19,.,TRBJ2-1,few
TGTGCCAGCAGTTACTCGAGGACAGAGATCTCTGGAAACACCATATATTTT,CASSYSRTEISGNTIYF,17,TRBV6-5,.,TRBJ1-3,.